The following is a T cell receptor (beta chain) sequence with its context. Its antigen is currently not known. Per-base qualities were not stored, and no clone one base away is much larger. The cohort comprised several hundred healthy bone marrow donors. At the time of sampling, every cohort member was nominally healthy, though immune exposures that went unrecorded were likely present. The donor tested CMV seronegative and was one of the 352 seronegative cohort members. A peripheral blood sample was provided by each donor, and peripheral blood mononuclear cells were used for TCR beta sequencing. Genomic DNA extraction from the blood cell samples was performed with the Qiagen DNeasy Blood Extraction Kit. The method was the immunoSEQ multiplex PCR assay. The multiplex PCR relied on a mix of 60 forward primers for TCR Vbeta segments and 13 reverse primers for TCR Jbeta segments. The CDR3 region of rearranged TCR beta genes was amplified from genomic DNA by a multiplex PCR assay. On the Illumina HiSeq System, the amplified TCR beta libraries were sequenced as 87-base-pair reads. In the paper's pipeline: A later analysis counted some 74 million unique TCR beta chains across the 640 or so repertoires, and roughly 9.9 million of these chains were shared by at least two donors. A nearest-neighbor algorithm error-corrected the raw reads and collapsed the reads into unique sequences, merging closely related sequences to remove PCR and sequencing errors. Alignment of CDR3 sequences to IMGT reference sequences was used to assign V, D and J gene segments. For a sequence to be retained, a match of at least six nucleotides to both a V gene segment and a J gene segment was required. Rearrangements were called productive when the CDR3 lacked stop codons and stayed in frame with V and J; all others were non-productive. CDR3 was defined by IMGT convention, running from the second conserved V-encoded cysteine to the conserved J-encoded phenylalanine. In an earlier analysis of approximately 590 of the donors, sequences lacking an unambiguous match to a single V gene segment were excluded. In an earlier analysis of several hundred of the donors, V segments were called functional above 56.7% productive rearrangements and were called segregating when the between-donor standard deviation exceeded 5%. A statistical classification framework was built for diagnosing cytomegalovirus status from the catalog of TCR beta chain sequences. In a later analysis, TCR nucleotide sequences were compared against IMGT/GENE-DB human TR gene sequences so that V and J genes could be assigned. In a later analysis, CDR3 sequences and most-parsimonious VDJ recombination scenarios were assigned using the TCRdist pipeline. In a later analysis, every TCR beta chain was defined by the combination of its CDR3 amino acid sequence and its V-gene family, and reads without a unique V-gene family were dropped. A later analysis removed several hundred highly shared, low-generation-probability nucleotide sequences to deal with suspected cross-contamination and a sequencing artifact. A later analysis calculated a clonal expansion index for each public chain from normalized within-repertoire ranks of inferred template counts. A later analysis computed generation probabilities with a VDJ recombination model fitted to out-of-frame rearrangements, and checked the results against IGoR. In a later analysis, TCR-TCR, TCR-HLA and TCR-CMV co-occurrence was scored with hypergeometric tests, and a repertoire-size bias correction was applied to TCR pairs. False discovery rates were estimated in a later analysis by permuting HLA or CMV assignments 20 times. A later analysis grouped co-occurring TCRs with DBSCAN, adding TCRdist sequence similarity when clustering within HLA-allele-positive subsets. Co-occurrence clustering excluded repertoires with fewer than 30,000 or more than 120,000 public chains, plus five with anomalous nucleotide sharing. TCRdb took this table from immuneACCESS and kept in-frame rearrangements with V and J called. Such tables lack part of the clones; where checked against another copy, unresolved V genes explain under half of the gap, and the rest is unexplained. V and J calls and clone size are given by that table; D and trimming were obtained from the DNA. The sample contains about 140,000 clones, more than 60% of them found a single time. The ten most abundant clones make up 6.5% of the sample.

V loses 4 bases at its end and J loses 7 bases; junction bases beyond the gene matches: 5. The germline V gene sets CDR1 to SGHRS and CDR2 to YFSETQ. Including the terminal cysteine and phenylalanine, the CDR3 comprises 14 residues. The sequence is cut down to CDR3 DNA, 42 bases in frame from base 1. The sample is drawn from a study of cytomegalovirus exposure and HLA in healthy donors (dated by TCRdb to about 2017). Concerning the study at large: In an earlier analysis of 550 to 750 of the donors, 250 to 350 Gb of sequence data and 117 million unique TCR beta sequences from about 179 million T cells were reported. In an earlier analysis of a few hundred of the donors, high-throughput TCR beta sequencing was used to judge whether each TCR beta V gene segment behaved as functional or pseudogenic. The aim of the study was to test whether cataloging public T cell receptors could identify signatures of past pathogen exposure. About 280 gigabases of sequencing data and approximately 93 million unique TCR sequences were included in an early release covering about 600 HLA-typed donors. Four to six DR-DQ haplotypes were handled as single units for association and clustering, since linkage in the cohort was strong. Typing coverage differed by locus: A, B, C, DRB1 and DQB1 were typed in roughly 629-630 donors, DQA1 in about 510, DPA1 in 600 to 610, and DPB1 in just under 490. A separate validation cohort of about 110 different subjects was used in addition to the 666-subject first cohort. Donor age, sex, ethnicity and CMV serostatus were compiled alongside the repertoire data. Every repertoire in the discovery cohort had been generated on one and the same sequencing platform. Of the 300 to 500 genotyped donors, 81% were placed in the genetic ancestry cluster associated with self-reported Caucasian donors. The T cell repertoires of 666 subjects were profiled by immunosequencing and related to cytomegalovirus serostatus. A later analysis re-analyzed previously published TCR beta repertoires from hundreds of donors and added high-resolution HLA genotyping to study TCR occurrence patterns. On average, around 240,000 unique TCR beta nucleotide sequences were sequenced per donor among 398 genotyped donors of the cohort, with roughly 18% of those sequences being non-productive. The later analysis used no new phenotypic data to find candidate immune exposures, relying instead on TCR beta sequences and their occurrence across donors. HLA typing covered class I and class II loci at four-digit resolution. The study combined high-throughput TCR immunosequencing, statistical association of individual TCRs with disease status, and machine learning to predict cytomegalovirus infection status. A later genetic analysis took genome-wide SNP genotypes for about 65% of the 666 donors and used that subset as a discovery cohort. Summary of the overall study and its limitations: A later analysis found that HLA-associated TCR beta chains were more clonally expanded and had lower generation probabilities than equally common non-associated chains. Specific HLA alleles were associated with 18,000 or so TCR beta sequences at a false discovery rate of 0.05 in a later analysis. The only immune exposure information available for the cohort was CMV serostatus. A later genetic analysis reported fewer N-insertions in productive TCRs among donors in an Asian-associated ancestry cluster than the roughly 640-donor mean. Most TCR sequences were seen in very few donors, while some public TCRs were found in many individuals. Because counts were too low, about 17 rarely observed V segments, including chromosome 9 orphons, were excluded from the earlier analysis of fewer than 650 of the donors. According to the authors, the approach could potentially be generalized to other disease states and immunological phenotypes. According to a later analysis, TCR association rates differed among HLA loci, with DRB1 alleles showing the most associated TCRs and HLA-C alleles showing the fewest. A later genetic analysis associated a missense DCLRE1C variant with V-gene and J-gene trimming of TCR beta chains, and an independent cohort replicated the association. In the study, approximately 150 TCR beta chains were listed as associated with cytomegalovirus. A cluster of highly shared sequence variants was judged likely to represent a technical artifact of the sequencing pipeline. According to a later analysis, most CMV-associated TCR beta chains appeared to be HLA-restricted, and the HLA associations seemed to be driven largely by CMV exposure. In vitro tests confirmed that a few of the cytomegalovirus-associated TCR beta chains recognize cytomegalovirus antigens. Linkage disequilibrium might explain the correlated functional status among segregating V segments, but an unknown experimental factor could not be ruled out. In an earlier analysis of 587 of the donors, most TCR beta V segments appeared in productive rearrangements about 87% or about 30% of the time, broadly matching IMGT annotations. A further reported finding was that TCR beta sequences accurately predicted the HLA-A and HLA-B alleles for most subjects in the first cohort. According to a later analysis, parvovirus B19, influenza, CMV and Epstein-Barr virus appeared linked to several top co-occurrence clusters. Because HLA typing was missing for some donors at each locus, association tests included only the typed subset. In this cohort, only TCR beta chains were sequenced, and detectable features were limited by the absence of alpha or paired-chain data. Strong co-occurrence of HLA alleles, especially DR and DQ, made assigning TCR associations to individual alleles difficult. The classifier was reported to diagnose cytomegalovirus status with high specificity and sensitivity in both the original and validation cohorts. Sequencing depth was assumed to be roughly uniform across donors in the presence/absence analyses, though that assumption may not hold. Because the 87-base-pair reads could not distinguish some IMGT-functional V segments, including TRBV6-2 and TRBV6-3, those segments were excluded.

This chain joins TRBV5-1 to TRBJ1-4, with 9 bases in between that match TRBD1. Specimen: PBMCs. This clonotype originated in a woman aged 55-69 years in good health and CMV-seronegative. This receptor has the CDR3 CASSTDRGGEKLFF. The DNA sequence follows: TGCGCCAGCAGCACGGACAGGGGTGGTGAAAAACTGTTTTTT.